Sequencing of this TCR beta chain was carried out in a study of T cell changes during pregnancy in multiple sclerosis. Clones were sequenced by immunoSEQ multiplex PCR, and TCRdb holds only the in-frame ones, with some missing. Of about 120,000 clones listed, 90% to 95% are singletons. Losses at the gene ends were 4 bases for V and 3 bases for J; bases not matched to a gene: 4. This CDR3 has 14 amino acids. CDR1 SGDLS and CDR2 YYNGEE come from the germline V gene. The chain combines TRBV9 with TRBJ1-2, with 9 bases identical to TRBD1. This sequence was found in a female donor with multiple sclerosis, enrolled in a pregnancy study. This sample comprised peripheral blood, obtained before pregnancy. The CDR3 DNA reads TGTGCCAGCAGCTTTACAGGGGGCGACTATGGCTACACCTTC. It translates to CASSFTGGDYGYTF. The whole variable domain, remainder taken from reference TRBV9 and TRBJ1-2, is DSGVTQTPKHLITATGQRVTLRCSPRSGDLSVYWYQQSLDQGLQFLIQYYNGEERAKGNILERFSAQQFPDLHSELNLSSLELGDSALYFCASSFTGGDYGYTFGSGTRLTVV.